The present T cell receptor (beta chain) was sequenced within a study of blood T cell repertoires in COVID-19. Trimming at V came to 4 bases and at J to 7 bases, leaving 7 bases not matched to a gene. This CDR3 is 14 amino acids long. Germline V gives CDR1 SEHNR, CDR2 FQNEAQ (reference sequence). Some clones are missing from TCRdb's copy, which holds only in-frame ones; the method was immunoSEQ multiplex PCR. This sample yields around 30,000 clones, of which roughly 83% are seen a single time; approximately 24% belongs to the top ten. The sample was peripheral blood. This sequence originates from a human donor in a cohort sampled during active COVID-19. The chain combines TRBV7-9 with TRBJ2-1; 7 bases are shared with TRBD2. The CDR3 nucleotides read TGTGCCAGCAGCTCCCGGACTAGTTGGAATGAGCAGTTCTTC. Translation: CASSSRTSWNEQFF.